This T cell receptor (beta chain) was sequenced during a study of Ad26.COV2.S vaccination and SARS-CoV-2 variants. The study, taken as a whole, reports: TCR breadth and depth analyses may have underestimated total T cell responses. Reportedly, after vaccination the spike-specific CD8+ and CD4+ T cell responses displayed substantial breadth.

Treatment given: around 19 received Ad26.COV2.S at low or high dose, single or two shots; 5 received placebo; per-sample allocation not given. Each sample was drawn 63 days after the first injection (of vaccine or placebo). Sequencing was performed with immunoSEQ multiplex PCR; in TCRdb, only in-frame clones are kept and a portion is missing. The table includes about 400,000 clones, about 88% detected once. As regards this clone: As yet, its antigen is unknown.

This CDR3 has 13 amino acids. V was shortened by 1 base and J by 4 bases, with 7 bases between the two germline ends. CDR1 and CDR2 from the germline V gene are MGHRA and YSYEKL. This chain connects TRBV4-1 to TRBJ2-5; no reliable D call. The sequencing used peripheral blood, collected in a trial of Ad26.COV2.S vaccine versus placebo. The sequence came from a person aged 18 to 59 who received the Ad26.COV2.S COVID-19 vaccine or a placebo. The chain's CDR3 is CASSQGRRETQYF. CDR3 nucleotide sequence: TGCGCCAGCAGCCAAGGTCGACGAGAGACCCAGTACTTC.